This TCR beta chain was recorded in a study of blood T cell dynamics during melanoma immunotherapy. CDR3 length equals 16 residues. Germline CDR1 KGHSH, CDR2 LQKENI. The ends lost 5 bases at V and 0 bases at J; junction bases unmatched: 5. Here immunoSEQ multiplex PCR was the method, and the copy in TCRdb shows in-frame clones only, minus some. The table lists about 2,000 clones, 76% of them singletons. General observations from the study: Among sorted CD8+ subsets, immune-effector cells had the highest clonality and cell-free DNA similarity.

Sample time point: week 3, after first cycle of checkpoint inhibitor. The CD3+ CD4- CD8+ CD45RA- CD45RO-high CD27- CCR7- memory phenotype defined TIE cells. Blood was drawn before treatment and at week 3 after checkpoint blockade. Patients with prior systemic cancer treatment, concomitant immunosuppressants, or other active malignancies were excluded. As to this clone: Antigen: not known.

Material: CD8+ T cells from blood, obtained from a patient treated with checkpoint blockade. This chain joins TRBV18 and TRBJ2-2, with 8 bases matching TRBD1. This receptor was obtained from a human donor with melanoma. In DNA form, the CDR3 reads TGTGCCAGCTCAGATCTACAGGGGGCGAACACCGGGGAGCTGTTTTTT. Protein: CASSDLQGANTGELFF. Complete variable domain (other parts from reference TRBV18 and TRBJ2-2): NAGVMQNPRHLVRRRGQEARLRCSPMKGHSHVYWYRQLPEEGLKFMVYLQKENIIDESGMPKERFSAEFPKEGPSILRIQQVVRGDSAAYFCASSDLQGANTGELFFGEGSRLTVL.